These T cell receptor beta chains were read from a single sample in a study of T cells in Graves' hyperthyroidism and ophthalmopathy. TCRdb reprocessed the multiplex PCR reads via MiXCR and lists one record per CDR3 protein. The top ten clones hold roughly 8.5% of a sample with some 300,000 distinct CDR3 sequences, about 14% of them seen once. The sample was blood. The receptors shown here come from a woman in her twenties or thirties with Graves' hyperthyroidism that later progressed to Graves' ophthalmopathy. Both conserved end residues are part of each CDR3. A D gene is named only where the DNA matches it firmly. For some rows the clone size is stated as once, few or many, or as a class when expanded; others skip it.

V: TRBV12-3/TRBV12-4
J: TRBJ1-1
size: many
D: .
CDR3: CASRVGQQNTEAFF
DNA: TGTGCCAGCAGGGTTGGACAGCAGAACACTGAAGCTTTCTTT

V: TRBV28
J: TRBJ1-2
size: many
D: TRBD1
CDR3: CASASGQGYGYTF
DNA: TGTGCCAGCGCCTCGGGACAGGGCTATGGCTACACCTTC

V: TRBV27
J: TRBJ2-7
size: many
D: .
CDR3: CASSLTVFSYEQYF
DNA: TGTGCCAGCAGTTTAACGGTCTTCTCCTACGAGCAGTACTTC

V: TRBV30
J: TRBJ1-2
size: many
D: .
CDR3: CAWSTGPNGYTF
DNA: TGTGCCTGGAGCACAGGGCCCAATGGCTACACCTTC

V: TRBV11-2
J: TRBJ2-7
size: .
D: TRBD2
CDR3: CASSSLRKRGPSYEQYF
DNA: TGTGCCAGCAGCTCCCTCCGGAAGCGGGGGCCTTCCTACGAGCAGTACTTC

V: TRBV24-1
J: TRBJ2-1
size: .
D: .
CDR3: CATSDLGYEQFF
DNA: TGTGCCACCAGTGATTTAGGATATGAGCAGTTCTTC

V: TRBV4-1
J: TRBJ2-7
size: many
D: .
CDR3: CASSLRRGTPTYEQYF
DNA: TGCGCCAGCAGCCTCAGAAGAGGGACACCGACCTACGAGCAGTACTTC

V: TRBV20-1
J: TRBJ2-1
size: .
D: TRBD2
CDR3: CSASRLAGENGQFF
DNA: TGCAGCGCTAGTAGACTAGCGGGAGAGAATGGGCAGTTCTTC

V: TRBV7-3
J: TRBJ2-1
size: few
D: TRBD2
CDR3: CASSLLASGYNEQFF
DNA: TGTGCCAGCAGCTTATTGGCTAGCGGCTACAATGAGCAGTTCTTC

V: TRBV6-1
J: TRBJ1-6
size: many
D: TRBD1
CDR3: CASSQTPWTGGGPLHF
DNA: TGTGCCAGCAGTCAAACCCCCTGGACAGGCGGTGGACCCCTCCACTTT

V: TRBV28
J: TRBJ1-6
size: .
D: .
CDR3: CASRDPSTPLHF
DNA: TGTGCCAGCCGTGACCCGTCCACACCCCTCCACTTT

V: TRBV5-6
J: TRBJ2-1
size: .
D: .
CDR3: CASSTLTGGFNEQFF
DNA: TGTGCCAGCAGCACTTTGACCGGGGGTTTCAATGAGCAGTTCTTC

V: TRBV6-5
J: TRBJ2-3
size: few
D: TRBD2
CDR3: CASSYSSGRGRDTQYF
DNA: TGTGCCAGCAGTTACTCGAGCGGGAGGGGAAGAGATACGCAGTATTTT

V: TRBV20-1
J: TRBJ2-1
size: many
D: .
CDR3: CSARDLRGHSYNEQFF
DNA: TGCAGTGCTAGAGATTTAAGGGGACATTCCTACAATGAGCAGTTCTTC

V: TRBV6-1
J: TRBJ2-3
size: many
D: .
CDR3: CASSYRIETDTQYF
DNA: TGTGCCAGCAGTTACCGGATAGAGACAGATACGCAGTATTTT

V: TRBV4-1
J: TRBJ1-2
size: many
D: .
CDR3: CASSPDGYGYTF
DNA: TGCGCCAGCAGCCCGGACGGGTATGGCTACACCTTC

V: TRBV11-2
J: TRBJ1-5
size: many
D: .
CDR3: CASSLHFGGNQPQHF
DNA: TGTGCCAGCAGCTTGCACTTCGGAGGAAATCAGCCCCAGCATTTT

V: TRBV5-5
J: TRBJ2-5
size: many
D: TRBD2
CDR3: CASSLGLAGPLPQETQYF
DNA: TGTGCCAGCAGCTTGGGACTAGCGGGCCCCCTGCCCCAAGAGACCCAGTACTTC

V: TRBV30
J: TRBJ1-2
size: many
D: .
CDR3: CAWRGGPGYTF
DNA: TGTGCCTGGAGGGGGGGCCCAGGCTACACCTTC

V: TRBV20-1
J: TRBJ2-1
size: many
D: TRBD2
CDR3: CSANIFRLAGEDNEQFF
DNA: TGCAGTGCTAATATTTTCCGACTAGCCGGAGAGGACAATGAGCAGTTCTTC

V: TRBV27
J: TRBJ1-5
size: many
D: .
CDR3: CASSLSGGGGGNQPQHF
DNA: TGTGCCAGCAGTTTATCGGGCGGGGGAGGTGGCAATCAGCCCCAGCATTTT

V: TRBV28
J: TRBJ1-4
size: .
D: .
CDR3: CASSFLSPDEKLFF
DNA: TGTGCCAGCAGTTTTTTGAGCCCCGATGAAAAACTGTTTTTT

V: TRBV7-9
J: TRBJ2-3
size: few
D: TRBD2
CDR3: CASSFPTSGSTDTQYF
DNA: TGTGCCAGCAGCTTCCCGACTAGCGGGAGCACAGATACGCAGTATTTT

V: TRBV5-6
J: TRBJ2-1
size: many
D: TRBD1
CDR3: CASSLRDRAYNEQFF
DNA: TGTGCCAGCAGCTTAAGGGACAGGGCCTACAATGAGCAGTTCTTC

V: TRBV19
J: TRBJ1-6
size: few
D: .
CDR3: CASSYRPKDSLTAHSPLHF
DNA: TGTGCCAGTAGTTACCGACCGAAAGACAGCCTTACGGCTCATTCACCCCTCCACTTT

V: TRBV20-1
J: TRBJ1-2
size: .
D: .
CDR3: CSARELYGYTF
DNA: TGCAGTGCTAGAGAGCTGTATGGCTACACCTTC

V: TRBV12-3/TRBV12-4
J: TRBJ2-3
size: many
D: TRBD2
CDR3: CASSLSGTSGSGTDTQYF
DNA: TGTGCCAGCAGTCTCAGTGGGACTAGCGGGAGTGGCACAGATACGCAGTATTTT

V: TRBV27
J: TRBJ2-5
size: many
D: .
CDR3: CASSLEGRAVETQYF
DNA: TGTGCCAGCAGTTTAGAGGGCAGGGCGGTTGAGACCCAGTACTTC

V: TRBV12-3/TRBV12-4
J: TRBJ2-3
size: many
D: TRBD2
CDR3: CASSLVGLALSTDTQYF
DNA: TGTGCCAGCAGTTTAGTCGGACTAGCTTTGAGCACAGATACGCAGTATTTT

V: TRBV28
J: TRBJ1-1
size: many
D: TRBD1
CDR3: CASSSRTGDEAFF
DNA: TGTGCCAGCAGTTCCCGGACAGGCGACGAAGCTTTCTTT

V: TRBV6-2/TRBV6-3
J: TRBJ2-2
size: few
D: .
CDR3: CASSSSGTNTGELFF
DNA: TGTGCCAGCAGTTCGTCGGGGACGAACACCGGGGAGCTGTTTTTT

V: TRBV30
J: TRBJ2-1
size: many
D: .
CDR3: CAWSAGTYNEQFF
DNA: TGTGCCTGGAGTGCGGGGACCTACAATGAGCAGTTCTTC

V: TRBV28
J: TRBJ2-1
size: many
D: .
CDR3: CASSLRRPEQFF
DNA: TGTGCCAGCAGTTTAAGACGGCCAGAGCAGTTCTTC

V: TRBV28
J: TRBJ1-5
size: .
D: TRBD1
CDR3: CASMLTGESNQPQHF
DNA: TGTGCCAGCATGCTAACAGGGGAGAGCAATCAGCCCCAGCATTTT

V: TRBV7-8
J: TRBJ2-1
size: many
D: TRBD2
CDR3: CASSSTSGRAGEQFF
DNA: TGTGCCAGCAGCTCGACTAGCGGGAGGGCCGGTGAGCAGTTCTTC

V: TRBV20-1
J: TRBJ2-3
size: few
D: .
CDR3: CSASKAPSTDTQYF
DNA: TGCAGTGCTAGTAAGGCGCCTAGCACAGATACGCAGTATTTT

V: TRBV12-3/TRBV12-4
J: TRBJ1-2
size: .
D: TRBD1
CDR3: CASSTGGNYGYTF
DNA: TGTGCCAGCAGTACAGGGGGTAACTATGGCTACACCTTC

V: TRBV7-2
J: TRBJ2-1
size: many
D: .
CDR3: CASSDRVGWGNEQFF
DNA: TGTGCCAGCAGTGATCGAGTAGGATGGGGCAATGAGCAGTTCTTC

V: TRBV3-1
J: TRBJ2-7
size: many
D: .
CDR3: CASSQGQEPYEQYF
DNA: TGTGCCAGCAGCCAAGGACAGGAACCCTACGAGCAGTACTTC

V: TRBV19
J: TRBJ1-3
size: .
D: .
CDR3: CASSIVGTFGNTIYF
DNA: TGTGCCAGTAGTATAGTAGGGACTTTTGGAAACACCATATATTTT

V: TRBV14
J: TRBJ2-7
size: many
D: .
CDR3: CASSHGWAQYF
DNA: TGTGCCAGCAGCCATGGATGGGCGCAGTACTTC

V: TRBV7-9
J: TRBJ2-5
size: many
D: TRBD2
CDR3: CASRVAGDLETQYF
DNA: TGTGCCAGCCGGGTAGCGGGGGACCTGGAGACCCAGTACTTC

V: TRBV4-3
J: TRBJ2-7
size: many
D: TRBD1
CDR3: CASSQFSTGGYEQYF
DNA: TGCGCCAGCAGCCAATTTTCTACAGGGGGCTACGAGCAGTACTTC

V: TRBV3-1
J: TRBJ2-5
size: many
D: TRBD2
CDR3: CASSQDRPLAETQYF
DNA: TGTGCCAGCAGCCAAGATCGTCCACTAGCGGAGACCCAGTACTTC

V: TRBV30
J: TRBJ2-7
size: many
D: .
CDR3: CAWSVGAFDGYEQYF
DNA: TGTGCCTGGAGTGTCGGGGCCTTCGATGGCTACGAGCAGTACTTC

V: TRBV27
J: TRBJ1-6
size: few
D: .
CDR3: CASSRGGNTRGSPLHF
DNA: TGTGCCAGCAGTCGGGGGGGGAATACCAGGGGTTCACCCCTCCACTTT

V: TRBV10-3
J: TRBJ2-1
size: few
D: .
CDR3: CAINHENEQFF
DNA: TGTGCCATCAACCACGAGAATGAGCAGTTCTTC

V: TRBV20-1
J: TRBJ2-3
size: many
D: TRBD2
CDR3: CSARDQAGAGVEDTQYF
DNA: TGCAGTGCTAGAGATCAAGCGGGAGCGGGAGTAGAGGATACGCAGTATTTT

V: TRBV6-1
J: TRBJ2-5
size: many
D: .
CDR3: CASSAQSGGQVTQYF
DNA: TGTGCCAGCAGTGCGCAATCAGGAGGCCAAGTAACCCAGTACTTC

V: TRBV28
J: TRBJ2-1
size: many
D: .
CDR3: CASRGTAYNEQFF
DNA: TGTGCCAGCAGGGGAACGGCCTACAATGAGCAGTTCTTC

V: TRBV19
J: TRBJ2-1
size: .
D: TRBD2
CDR3: CASVSAGAGNEQFF
DNA: TGTGCCAGTGTCTCAGCGGGGGCGGGTAATGAGCAGTTCTTC

V: TRBV18
J: TRBJ1-2
size: many
D: .
CDR3: CASSPDGVYYGYTF
DNA: TGTGCCAGCTCACCGGACGGAGTTTACTATGGCTACACCTTC

V: TRBV6-5
J: TRBJ2-7
size: many
D: TRBD2
CDR3: CASSYSGTSGYTYEQYF
DNA: TGTGCCAGCAGTTACTCAGGGACTAGCGGCTATACCTACGAGCAGTACTTC

V: TRBV5-5
J: TRBJ2-7
size: many
D: .
CDR3: CASSPGGGFSYEQYF
DNA: TGTGCCAGCAGCCCCGGAGGCGGGTTCTCCTACGAGCAGTACTTC